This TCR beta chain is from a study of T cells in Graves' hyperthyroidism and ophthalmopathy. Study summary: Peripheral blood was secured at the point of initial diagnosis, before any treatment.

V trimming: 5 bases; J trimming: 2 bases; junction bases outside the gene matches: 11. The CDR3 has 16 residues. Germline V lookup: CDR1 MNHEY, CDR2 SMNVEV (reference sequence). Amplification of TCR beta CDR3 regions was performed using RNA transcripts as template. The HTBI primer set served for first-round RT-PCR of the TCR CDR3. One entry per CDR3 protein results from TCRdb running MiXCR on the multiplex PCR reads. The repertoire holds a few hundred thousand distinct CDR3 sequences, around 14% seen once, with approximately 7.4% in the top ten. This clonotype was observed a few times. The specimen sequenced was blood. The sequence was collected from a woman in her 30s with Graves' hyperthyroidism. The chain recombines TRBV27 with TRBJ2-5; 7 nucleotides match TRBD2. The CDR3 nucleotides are TGTGCCAGCAGTCCAGCAGCGGGAAGGGTTCAAGAGACCCAGTACTTC. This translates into CASSPAAGRVQETQYF.